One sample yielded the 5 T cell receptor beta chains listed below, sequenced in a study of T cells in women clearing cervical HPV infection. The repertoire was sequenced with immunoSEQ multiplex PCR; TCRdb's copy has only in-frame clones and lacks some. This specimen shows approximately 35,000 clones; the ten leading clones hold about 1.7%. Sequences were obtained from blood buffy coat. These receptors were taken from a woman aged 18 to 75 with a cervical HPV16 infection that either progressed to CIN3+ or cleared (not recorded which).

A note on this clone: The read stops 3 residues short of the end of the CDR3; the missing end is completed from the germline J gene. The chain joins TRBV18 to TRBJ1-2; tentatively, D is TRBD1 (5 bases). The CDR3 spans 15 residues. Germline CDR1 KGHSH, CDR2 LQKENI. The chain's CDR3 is CASSPWVDSSYDYTF. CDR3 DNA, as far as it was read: TGTGCCAGCTCACCATGGGTTGACAGCTCCTACGAC. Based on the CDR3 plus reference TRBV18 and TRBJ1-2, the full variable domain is NAGVMQNPRHLVRRRGQEARLRCSPMKGHSHVYWYRQLPEEGLKFMVYLQKENIIDESGMPKERFSAEFPKEGPSILRIQQVVRGDSAAYFCASSPWVDSSYDYTFGSGTRLTVV.

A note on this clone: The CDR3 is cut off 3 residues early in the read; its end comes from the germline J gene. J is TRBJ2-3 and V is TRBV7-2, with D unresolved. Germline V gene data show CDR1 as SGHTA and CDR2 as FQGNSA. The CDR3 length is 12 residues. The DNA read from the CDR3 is TGTGCCAGCAGCCCCCTCAAGGTCGCG. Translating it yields CASSPLKVA. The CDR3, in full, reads CASSPLKVAQYF. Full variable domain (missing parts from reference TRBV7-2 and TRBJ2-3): GAGVSQSPSNKVTEKGKDVELRCDPISGHTALYWYRQSLGQGLEFLIYFQGNSAPDKSGLPSDRFSAERTGGSVSTLTIQRTQQEDSAVYLCASSPLKVAQYFGPGTRLTVL.

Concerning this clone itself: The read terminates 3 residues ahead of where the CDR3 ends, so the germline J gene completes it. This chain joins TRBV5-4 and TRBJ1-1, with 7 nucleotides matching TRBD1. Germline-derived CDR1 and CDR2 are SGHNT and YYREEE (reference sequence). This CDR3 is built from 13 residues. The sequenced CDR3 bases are TGTGCCAGCAGCCCTCCCTCGGGACAGTCA. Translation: CASSPPSGQS. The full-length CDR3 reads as CASSPPSGQSAFF. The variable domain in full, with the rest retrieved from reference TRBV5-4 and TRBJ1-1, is ETGVTQSPTHLIKTRGQQVTLRCSSQSGHNTVSWYQQALGQGPQFIFQYYREEENGRGNFPPRFSGLQFPNYSSELNVNALELDDSALYLCASSPPSGQSAFFGQGTRLTVV.

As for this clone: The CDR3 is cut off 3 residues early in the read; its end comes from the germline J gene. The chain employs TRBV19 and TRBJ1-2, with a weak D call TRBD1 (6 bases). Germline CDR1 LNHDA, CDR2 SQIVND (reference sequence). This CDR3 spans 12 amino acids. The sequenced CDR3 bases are TGTGCCAGTGGGGGCAGGCCCTACGAC. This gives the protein CASGGRPYD. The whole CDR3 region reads CASGGRPYDYTF. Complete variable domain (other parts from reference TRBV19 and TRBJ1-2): DGGITQSPKYLFRKEGQNVTLSCEQNLNHDAMYWYRQDPGQGLRLIYYSQIVNDFQKGDIAEGYSVSREKKESFPLTVTSAQKNPTAFYLCASGGRPYDYTFGSGTRLTVV.

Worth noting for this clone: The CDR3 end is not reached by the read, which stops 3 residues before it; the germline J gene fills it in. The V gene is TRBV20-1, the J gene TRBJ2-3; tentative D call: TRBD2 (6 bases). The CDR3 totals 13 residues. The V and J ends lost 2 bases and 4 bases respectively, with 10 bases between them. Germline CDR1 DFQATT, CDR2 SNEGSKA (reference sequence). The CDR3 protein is CSARQEGPDTQYF. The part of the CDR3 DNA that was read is TGCAGTGCTAGACAGGAGGGGCCAGATACG.